This TCR beta chain was obtained from a study of blood T cell repertoires in COVID-19. This CDR3 comprises 17 residues. V was clipped by 4 bases and J by 0 bases; unmatched bases: 6. Germline-derived CDR1 and CDR2 are MRHNA and SNTAGT. In the source study's methods: Amplification with reference gene primers provided the estimates of nucleated cell counts. The protocol was immunoSEQ multiplex PCR, while the TCRdb copy is restricted to in-frame clones and leaves out a portion. That table is the source of V, J and clone size, and D and trimming were worked out from the DNA. The sample shows about 300,000 clones, approximately 82% of them seen only once.

The chain uses TRBV6-4 and TRBJ2-3, with 11 nucleotides matching TRBD2. The sample was peripheral blood. The clonotype was recovered from a woman in her fifties or sixties with acute or convalescent COVID-19. Written as DNA, the CDR3 is TGTGCCAGCAGTGGTAGCGGGGGGGACCCTAGCACAGATACGCAGTATTTT. As protein: CASSGSGGDPSTDTQYF.